The 16 T cell receptor beta chains below come from one sample, sequenced in a study of T cells in Graves' hyperthyroidism and ophthalmopathy. TCR beta CDR3 regions were amplified from RNA transcripts. TCR CDR3 regions were first amplified by RT-PCR with HTBI primers. TCRdb processed the multiplex PCR reads anew with MiXCR; each CDR3 protein has one entry. The table includes approximately 700,000 distinct CDR3 sequences, nearly 45% detected once. Sequenced sample: peripheral blood or thyroid tissue (not recorded which). Receptor source: an adult man with Graves' disease, either hyperthyroidism or ophthalmopathy (not recorded which).

This clonotype was seen a handful of times. The rearrangement uses TRBV5-6 and TRBJ1-2; D unresolved. The CDR3 runs to 13 residues. Germline V CDR1 and CDR2: SGHDT, YYEEEE. V shed 1 base and J shed 7 bases, with 11 bases lying between them. Written as DNA, the CDR3 is TGTGCCAGCAGCTTGACCTCCGGCTCTGGCTACACCTTC. Residues: CASSLTSGSGYTF.

The chain couples TRBV5-4 to TRBJ2-1; 10 bases are shared with TRBD1. The CDR3 consists of 15 residues. V lost 3 bases to trimming and J lost 5 bases; unmatched junction nucleotides: 5. Germline loops: CDR1 SGHNT, CDR2 YYREEE (reference sequence). The CDR3 protein is CASSWGTGENNEQFF. CDR3 coding DNA: TGTGCCAGCAGCTGGGGGACAGGGGAAAACAATGAGCAGTTCTTC.

To note about this clonotype: This clone may be a read error of a much larger clone one base away. The chain's CDR3 is CASSLAGTADEKLFF. The CDR3 DNA is TGTGCCAGCAGCTTAGCCGGGACAGCGGATGAAAAACTGTTTTTT. The chain couples TRBV9 to TRBJ1-4, with 7 bases aligning to TRBD1. The germline gives CDR1 SGDLS, CDR2 YYNGEE. CDR3 size: 15 residues. V gave up 4 bases and J gave up 6 bases; unmatched junction bases: 9.

V usage is TRBV29-1 and J usage is TRBJ1-4; 8 nucleotides agree with TRBD1. Judging by the DNA end, TRBJ1-3 fits better; the J call may be wrong. This CDR3 has 14 amino acids. Per the germline V gene, CDR1 is SQVTM and CDR2 is ANQGSEA. Here the CDR3 reads CSVAGQESGNTIYF. The DNA for the CDR3 is TGCAGCGTTGCGGGACAGGAGTCTGGAAACACCATATATTTT.

The J gene is TRBJ1-1, the V gene TRBV19; 8 positions match TRBD1. The CDR3 covers 16 residues. Per the germline V gene, CDR1 is LNHDA and CDR2 is SQIVND (reference sequence). V was pared by 5 bases and J by 0 bases, with 8 bases of the junction left unmatched. The CDR3 DNA follows: TGTGCCAGTAGTGATCGGACAGGGCTCATGAACACTGAAGCTTTCTTT. Protein: CASSDRTGLMNTEAFF.

The chain is built from TRBV7-2 and TRBJ2-7; 11 bases agree with TRBD2. J lost 2 bases, V lost 8 bases, and 11 bases had no gene match. Germline V gene sequence: CDR1 SGHTA, CDR2 FQGNSA. The CDR3 is 16 residues long. CDR3 coding DNA: TGTGCCAGCGGCGCTAGCGGGACTAGCGGACCCTACGAGCAGTACTTC. Its translation is CASGASGTSGPYEQYF.

The rearrangement uses TRBV6-2 or TRBV6-3 and TRBJ1-4; the D is unclear. Germline CDR1 and CDR2: MNHEY and SVGEGT. The CDR3 covers 14 residues. Trimming shortened V by 5 bases and J by 4 bases, and 11 bases separated the two germline ends. The CDR3 sequence is CASSPTRINEKLFF. For the CDR3, the DNA is TGTGCCAGCAGTCCAACAAGGATTAATGAAAAACTGTTTTTT.

The table lists this clonotype with many counts. The chain is built from TRBV7-9 and TRBJ1-1; D may be TRBD1 (6 bases). The CDR3 contains 14 residues. Trimming shortened V by 7 bases and J by 2 bases, and 14 bases separated the two germline ends. Germline V lookup: CDR1 SEHNR, CDR2 FQNEAQ (reference sequence). This CDR3 reads CASTSLGANTEAFF. The CDR3 nucleotides read TGTGCCAGCACCTCGTTGGGGGCCAACACTGAAGCTTTCTTT.

This clonotype came up many times. The rearrangement uses TRBV6-1 and TRBJ1-1, with D unresolved. The CDR3 has 11 residues. In germline, CDR1 is MNHNS, CDR2 SASEGT. V was shortened by 7 bases and J by 4 bases, with 7 bases between the two germline ends. CDR3 sequence: CASKGRTEAFF. The CDR3, as DNA: TGTGCCAGCAAGGGCCGCACTGAAGCTTTCTTT.

V is TRBV10-3 and J is TRBJ1-1; no clear D. The CDR3 spans 15 residues. CDR1 and CDR2 (germline): ENHRY, SYGVKD. The ends were cut back, 0 bases at V and 1 base at J, with 9 bases in the middle. CDR3 residues: CAISESSGRNTEAFF. The CDR3 nucleotides read TGTGCCATCAGTGAGTCGTCAGGAAGGAACACTGAAGCTTTCTTT.

This chain connects TRBV6-6 to TRBJ1-6, with 9 bases aligning to TRBD1. Germline trimming cut 1 base from V and 8 bases from J; bases unmatched to any gene: 6. The CDR3 contains 16 residues. Per germline, CDR1 MNHNY and CDR2 SVGAGI (reference sequence). The CDR3, as DNA: TGTGCCAGCAGTTACTTGGACAGGGGAGGAGATTCACCCCTCCACTTT. It yields the protein CASSYLDRGGDSPLHF.

This clonotype was detected a few times. J is TRBJ1-2 and V is TRBV19; D unclear. Trimming pared 3 bases from V and 1 base from J, leaving 9 bases between. The CDR3 spans 14 residues. Germline assignment: CDR1 LNHDA and CDR2 SQIVND (reference sequence). The CDR3 loop reads CASSILGVNYGYTF. In DNA, the CDR3 is TGTGCCAGTAGTATTCTCGGGGTTAACTATGGCTACACCTTC.

The V and J genes are TRBV25-1 and TRBJ1-2, with 9 bases aligning to TRBD1. The J segment lost 8 bases and the V segment lost 6 bases, leaving 10 bases of the junction unmatched. In germline, CDR1 is MGHDK, CDR2 SYGVNS. CDR3 length: 14 amino acids. CDR3 amino acids: CASSRDRVVEGYTF. In DNA, the CDR3 is TGTGCCAGCAGCCGGGACAGGGTTGTGGAAGGCTACACCTTC.

The gene calls are TRBV7-4 and TRBJ2-5; 10 bases fit TRBD2. The V gene end was trimmed by 6 bases and the J gene end by 1 base; junction bases not matched to a gene: 8. Germline CDR1 reads SGHVT; CDR2 reads SQSDAQ. The length of the CDR3 is 16 residues. The CDR3 DNA reads as TGTGCCAGCAGTACCTCTAGCGGGGGCCTCCAAGAGACCCAGTACTTC. Protein: CASSTSSGGLQETQYF.

V and J are TRBV24-1 and TRBJ1-6; 8 bases match TRBD1. With V trimmed by 5 bases and J by 17 bases, 10 bases remained unmatched. The CDR3 consists of 13 residues. The germline CDR1 and CDR2 sequences are KGHDR and SFDVKD. The CDR3 DNA reads as TGTGCCACCAGTGTAACAGGGGGAGGGACTTTCCACTTT. Protein product: CATSVTGGGTFHF.

This clonotype was picked up a small number of times. The chain employs TRBV7-2 and TRBJ1-6; D unclear. The CDR3 is 15 amino acids. The germline V gene encodes CDR1 SGHTA and CDR2 FQGNSA. Between the trimmed V and J ends, which lost 5 bases and 2 bases, there was a span of 10 bases. Here the CDR3 DNA reads TGTGCCAGCAGCCACGACGAGGCCTATAATTCACCCCTCCACTTT. Translation: CASSHDEAYNSPLHF.